A single TCR beta chain is shown here with its context. Original methodology: Estimated nucleated cell counts came from reference gene primer amplification. The assay was immunoSEQ multiplex PCR, and TCRdb's table has in-frame clones only and misses some. That table supplies the V and J calls and clone size; D and trimming were determined from the DNA. Among 140,000 to 150,000 clones listed, nearly 85% were seen once. The data belong to a study of blood T cell repertoires in COVID-19. CDR3 size: 12 residues. The junction had 6 bases not matched to a gene; V was cut back by 11 bases and J by 7 bases. The rearrangement uses TRBV12-3 or TRBV12-4 and TRBJ2-3, with 10 bases identical to TRBD2. The receptor was isolated from a human donor in a cohort sampled during active COVID-19. Sequenced: peripheral blood. Here the CDR3 DNA reads TGTGCCCCGACTAGCGGGTCTCATACGCAGTATTTT. Its translation is CAPTSGSHTQYF.